The next 28 T cell receptor beta chains were all read from a single sample in a study of control samples from healthy donors and cancer patients. The method was immunoSEQ multiplex PCR; TCRdb's version includes in-frame clones alone and lacks a portion of them. The sample shows about 44,000 clones, more than 75% of them seen only once. Sequencing was performed on PBMCs. The receptors come from a woman aged 60-70 years with lung cancer.

The CDR3 here is CASSYEPSGATDTQYF. The CDR3 coding sequence is TGTGCCAGCAGTTACGAGCCTAGCGGGGCCACAGATACGCAGTATTTT. The chain is built from TRBV6-5 and TRBJ2-3, with 9 bases fitting TRBD2. The trim removed 2 bases at V and 2 bases at J, leaving 5 bases unmatched. There are 16 residues in the CDR3. Germline CDR1 MNHEY, CDR2 SVGAGI.

This chain links TRBV5-1 with TRBJ2-3; 8 positions match TRBD2. Looked up from germline, CDR1 is SGHRS and CDR2 is YFSETQ. Trimming cost V 4 bases and J 3 bases; bases outside gene matches: 13. This CDR3 has 17 residues. CDR3: CASSPPGGGGRTDTQYF. The CDR3 nucleotides are TGCGCCAGCAGCCCGCCCGGGGGGGGCGGGAGGACAGATACGCAGTATTTT.

The chain employs TRBV24-1 and TRBJ2-3; 8 bases are a match to TRBD2. The J segment lost 3 bases and the V segment lost 3 bases, leaving 4 bases of the junction unmatched. Germline lookup yields CDR1 KGHDR and CDR2 SFDVKD. The CDR3 consists of 15 residues. DNA of the CDR3: TGTGCCACCAGTGATATAGCGGGAACGACAGATACGCAGTATTTT. It codes for CATSDIAGTTDTQYF.

The rearrangement joins TRBV5-4 to TRBJ2-1; 12 bases agree with TRBD2. V dropped 3 bases and J dropped 9; count of bases not matched to a gene: 10. In germline, CDR1 is SGHNT, CDR2 YYREEE (reference sequence). The length of the CDR3 is 16 residues. The CDR3 loop reads CASSSGTSGSGSEQFF. The CDR3 DNA sequence: TGTGCCAGCAGCTCCGGGACTAGCGGGTCTGGGTCTGAGCAGTTCTTC.

The CDR3 spells CAISNDRIYGYTF. CDR3 bases: TGTGCCATCAGTAACGACAGGATCTATGGCTACACCTTC. The V and J genes are TRBV10-3 and TRBJ1-2, with D perhaps matching TRBD1 (6 bases). The CDR3 length is 13 residues. Germline assignment: CDR1 ENHRY and CDR2 SYGVKD. Trimming stripped 5 bases from V and 4 bases from J, with 11 bases between.

The rearrangement links TRBV7-3 to TRBJ2-3, with 9 nucleotides matching TRBD1. Per the germline V gene, CDR1 is SGHTA and CDR2 is FQGTGA. The V segment lost 5 bases and the J segment 2 bases; nucleotides outside the gene matches: 8. The CDR3 length is 16 residues. CDR3: CASSPQGQGYTDTQYF. The CDR3, as DNA: TGTGCCAGCAGCCCCCAGGGACAGGGATACACAGATACGCAGTATTTT. Complete variable domain (other parts from reference TRBV7-3 and TRBJ2-3): GAGVSQTPSNKVTEKGKYVELRCDPISGHTALYWYRQSLGQGPEFLIYFQGTGAADDSGLPNDRFFAVRPEGSVSTLKIQRTERGDSAVYLCASSPQGQGYTDTQYFGPGTRLTVL.

This chain connects TRBV4-1 to TRBJ2-2; no definite D call. The CDR3 totals 17 residues. V was cut by 0 bases and J by 5 bases, with 16 bases left in between. Germline assignment: CDR1 MGHRA and CDR2 YSYEKL. CDR3 amino acids: CASSQDMSVSSTGELFF. In nucleotides, the CDR3 is TGCGCCAGCAGCCAAGATATGTCAGTCAGCAGTACCGGGGAGCTGTTTTTT.

The chain uses TRBV5-1 and TRBJ2-1; 11 positions agree with TRBD1. This CDR3 has 16 amino acids. The junction had 6 bases not matched to a gene; V was cut back by 2 bases and J by 5 bases. Germline lookup yields CDR1 SGHRS and CDR2 YFSETQ. The CDR3 here is CASSFLPGQGDNEQFF. CDR3 in DNA: TGCGCCAGCAGCTTCCTTCCGGGACAGGGGGACAATGAGCAGTTCTTC.

V and J are TRBV4-3 and TRBJ1-3; unclear D gene. The CDR3 covers 15 residues. V shed 0 bases and J shed 0 bases, with 6 bases lying between them. CDR1 and CDR2 from the germline V gene are LGHNA and YSLEER. CDR3 DNA sequence: TGCGCCAGCAGCCAAGACAGCTACTCTGGAAACACCATATATTTT. The encoded protein is CASSQDSYSGNTIYF.

V gene TRBV5-1 combines with J gene TRBJ1-1; D unclear. The CDR3 totals 17 residues. V lost 0 bases and J 0 bases, leaving 15 bases between the germline ends. Germline CDR1 is SGHRS and CDR2 is YFSETQ. The CDR3 DNA follows: TGCGCCAGCAGCTTGGCCGCGCACGCTTCAGTGAACACTGAAGCTTTCTTT. Its protein product is CASSLAAHASVNTEAFF.

Comment on this clone: Germline is not matched at one junction end, which may reflect a read error. The CDR3: CAISGTGPRTAF. The CDR3 nucleotides read TGTGCCATCTCCGGGACAGGCCCTAGGACGGCTTTT. The chain couples TRBV10-3 to TRBJ1-3; 8 nucleotides line up with TRBD1. Germline loops: CDR1 ENHRY, CDR2 SYGVKD. The CDR3 totals 12 residues.

This clone has just one count. V gene TRBV15 combines with J gene TRBJ2-1; the D gene is possibly TRBD2 (6 bases). The CDR3 consists of 17 residues. V was trimmed by 5 bases and J by 9 bases, leaving 26 bases between them. Germline V gene sequence: CDR1 LNHNV, CDR2 YYDKDF (reference sequence). CDR3 loop: CATSPMKPGLSGSEQFF. The CDR3 DNA is TGTGCCACCAGCCCGATGAAACCGGGACTCAGCGGCAGTGAGCAGTTCTTC.

This clone was counted a few times. This sequence joins TRBV4-2 and TRBJ1-1, with a tentative D call TRBD1 (6 bases). CDR3 length: 13 amino acids. Trimming left V 1 base short and J 5 bases short, with 8 bases between. Germline CDR1 reads LGHNA; CDR2 reads YNFKEQ. The CDR3 coding sequence is TGTGCCAGCAGCCAAGGCAGGGGAACTGAAGCTTTCTTT. Translation: CASSQGRGTEAFF.

The chain couples TRBV25-1 to TRBJ2-2; TRBD2 is a possible D gene (6 bases). This CDR3 is built from 15 residues. Germline V CDR1 and CDR2: MGHDK, SYGVNS. V gave up 5 bases and J gave up 2 bases, with 12 bases separating them. The CDR3 DNA follows: TGTGCCAGCAGTAAGTCCGGGACTAACACCGGGGAGCTGTTTTTT. Its translation: CASSKSGTNTGELFF.

The DNA of the CDR3 is TGTGCCAGCAGCTTGACCCGGGACAGGGTTAATGAAAAACTGTTTTTT. It specifies CASSLTRDRVNEKLFF. V gene TRBV5-6 combines with J gene TRBJ1-4, with 9 bases aligning to TRBD1. The V gene's germline CDR1 is SGHDT and CDR2 YYEEEE. Unmatched junction bases numbered 5, after V lost 1 base and J lost 4 bases. The CDR3 consists of 16 residues.

V and J are TRBV11-2 and TRBJ1-1, with D perhaps TRBD1 (5 bases). CDR1 and CDR2 (germline): SGHAT, FQNNGV. V gave up 4 bases and J gave up 3 bases, with 9 bases separating them. CDR3 length equals 13 residues. CDR3 DNA sequence: TGTGCCAGCAGCTGGGTAGGGGACACTGAAGCTTTCTTT. It codes for CASSWVGDTEAFF.

The chain joins TRBV10-2 to TRBJ2-2; the match to TRBD2 covers 7 bases. From germline, CDR1 is WSHSY and CDR2 SAAADI. V lost 4 bases, J lost 6 bases, and 2 bases stayed unmatched. The CDR3 sequence is 13 residues long. The CDR3 sequence is CASSATSAGELFF. CDR3 DNA sequence: TGCGCCAGCAGTGCTACTAGCGCCGGGGAGCTGTTTTTT.

This clone has more than one count but fewer than ten. The V gene is TRBV29-1, the J gene TRBJ2-5; D may be TRBD1 (5 bases). Trimming removed 6 bases at V and 4 bases at J, with 18 bases between. The length of the CDR3 is 14 residues. CDR1 SQVTM and CDR2 ANQGSEA come from the germline V gene. As DNA, the CDR3 is TGCAGCGTGGTTACAGGTGCCCTTGGAGAGACCCAGTACTTC. Its translation: CSVVTGALGETQYF.

This clone came up once. This chain connects TRBV19 to TRBJ2-7; perhaps TRBD1 as D (6 bases). Germline assignment: CDR1 LNHDA and CDR2 SQIVND (reference sequence). Deletions cut 6 bases from V and 2 bases from J, with 17 bases between. The CDR3 has 15 amino acids. The CDR3 loop reads CASSRWGRRAYEQYF. As DNA, the CDR3 is TGTGCCAGTAGCCGATGGGGGCGGAGAGCCTACGAGCAGTACTTC.

The chain is built from TRBV27 and TRBJ1-1; D is perhaps TRBD1 (5 bases). Germline V gene lookup returns CDR1 MNHEY and CDR2 SMNVEV (reference sequence). V gave up 3 bases and J gave up 3 bases, with 11 bases separating them. The CDR3 has 14 residues. The DNA of the CDR3 is TGTGCCAGCAGTTTTACGGGGGGTTACACTGAAGCTTTCTTT. This encodes CASSFTGGYTEAFF.

The chain is built from TRBV25-1 and TRBJ2-3; TRBD2 might be the D (5 bases). The CDR3 is 15 residues long. The V end lost 2 bases, the J end lost 6 bases, and 15 bases lay between the germline ends. Germline CDR1 reads MGHDK; CDR2 reads SYGVNS. The CDR3 loop is CASSEVRASLDTQYF. The CDR3 coding sequence is TGTGCCAGCAGTGAAGTCCGCGCTAGCCTGGATACGCAGTATTTT.

The chain has TRBV6-5 and TRBJ2-2; D is ambiguous. The CDR3 loop spans 15 amino acids. V gave up 7 bases and J gave up 4 bases, with 16 bases separating them. Germline assignment: CDR1 MNHEY and CDR2 SVGAGI. The CDR3 here is CASTYTHSGTGELFF. CDR3 in DNA: TGTGCCAGCACCTACACCCATTCGGGCACCGGGGAGCTGTTTTTT.

The rearrangement joins TRBV13 to TRBJ1-3, with TRBD1 matching over 10 bases. Looked up from germline, CDR1 is PRHDT and CDR2 is FYEKMQ (reference sequence). The CDR3 contains 16 residues. The V gene end was trimmed by 3 bases and the J gene end by 3 bases; junction bases not matched to a gene: 5. In nucleotides, the CDR3 is TGTGCCAGCAGCTTGGGACAGGGGAGGCTTGGAAACACCATATATTTT. It encodes CASSLGQGRLGNTIYF.

The rearrangement joins TRBV5-5 to TRBJ1-3, with D perhaps matching TRBD1 (5 bases). The germline V and J ends were trimmed by 2 bases and 0 bases, with 12 bases remaining between them. Germline-derived CDR1 and CDR2 are SGHKS and YYEKEE (reference sequence). CDR3 size: 16 residues. The CDR3 coding sequence is TGTGCCAGCAGCTTATCTGGGGCCAACTCTGGAAACACCATATATTTT. Protein: CASSLSGANSGNTIYF.

J is TRBJ2-7 and V is TRBV7-9, with D maybe TRBD2 (5 bases). In germline, CDR1 is SEHNR, CDR2 FQNEAQ (reference sequence). The CDR3 is 13 residues long. V was pared by 5 bases and J by 9 bases, with 17 bases between. CDR3 nucleotides: TGTGCCAGCAGCATGACCTCGGACTTCGGGCAGTACTTC. The encoded protein is CASSMTSDFGQYF.

The rearrangement uses TRBV5-4 and TRBJ2-7; the D call may be TRBD1 or TRBD2 (6 bases each). The V end lost 0 bases, the J end lost 2 bases, and 12 bases lay between the germline ends. CDR3 length equals 15 residues. Germline loops: CDR1 SGHNT, CDR2 YYREEE (reference sequence). The CDR3 region has the DNA TGTGCCAGCAGCTTGGTAGCGGCAGGGGCCTACGAGCAGTACTTC. Translated, it gives CASSLVAAGAYEQYF.

The V call is TRBV24-1, the J call TRBJ2-2, with a possible D match to TRBD2 (5 bases). The CDR3 sequence is 18 residues long. V dropped 4 bases and J dropped 6 bases, with 23 bases sitting between them. Germline V CDR1 and CDR2: KGHDR, SFDVKD. CDR3 sequence: CATSDSSGSTSRAGELFF. The CDR3 DNA follows: TGTGCCACCAGTGACTCTTCGGGATCTACCTCCCGGGCCGGGGAGCTGTTTTTT.

The chain recombines TRBV2 with TRBJ2-2, with TRBD1 as a possible D gene (6 bases). From germline, CDR1 is SNHLY and CDR2 FYNNEI. Deletions cut 9 bases from V and 8 bases from J, with 19 bases between. The CDR3 extends over 14 amino acids. CDR3 residues: CARGEDSLSGELFF. The CDR3 coding sequence is TGTGCCAGGGGAGAGGACAGTTTATCTGGGGAGCTGTTTTTT.